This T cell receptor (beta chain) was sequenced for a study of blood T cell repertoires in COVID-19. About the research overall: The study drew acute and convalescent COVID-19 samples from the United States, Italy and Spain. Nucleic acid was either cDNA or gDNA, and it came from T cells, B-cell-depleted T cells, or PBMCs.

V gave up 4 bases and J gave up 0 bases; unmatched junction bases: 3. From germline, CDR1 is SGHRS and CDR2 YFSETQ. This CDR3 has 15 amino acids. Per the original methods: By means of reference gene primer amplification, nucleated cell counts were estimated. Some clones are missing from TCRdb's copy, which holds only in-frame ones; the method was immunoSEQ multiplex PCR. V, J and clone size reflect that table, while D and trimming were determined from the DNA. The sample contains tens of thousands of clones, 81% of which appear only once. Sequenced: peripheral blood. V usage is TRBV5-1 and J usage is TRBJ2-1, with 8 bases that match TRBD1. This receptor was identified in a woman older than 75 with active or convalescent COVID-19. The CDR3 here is CASSLGQGSYNEQFF. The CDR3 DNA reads TGCGCCAGCAGCCTCGGACAGGGCTCCTACAATGAGCAGTTCTTC. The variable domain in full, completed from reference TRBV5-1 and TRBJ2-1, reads KAGVTQTPRYLIKTRGQQVTLSCSPISGHRSVSWYQQTPGQGLQFLFEYFSETQRNKGNFPGRFSGRQFSNSRSEMNVSTLELGDSALYLCASSLGQGSYNEQFFGPGTRLTVL.